A single sample is the source of the 8 T cell receptor beta chains below, sequenced in a study of shared clonotypes between healthy human individuals. Profiling relied on immunoSEQ multiplex PCR, and the TCRdb table lists in-frame clones only, not all of them. The profile covers 2 million to 2.5 million clones, with about nine tenths appearing a single time and about 0.36% taken by the ten largest. Sequencing was done on a sample of naive CD4+ T cells from PBMCs. Subset indicated: CD45RA+ positively selected. Receptors originate from a man in his late teens or twenties in good health. Some clones in this sample may be carry-over from other donors' samples.

The chain links TRBV29-1 to TRBJ2-1; D is undetermined. The CDR3 extends over 11 amino acids. Germline V lookup: CDR1 SQVTM, CDR2 ANQGSEA. The ends were cut back, 4 bases at V and 15 bases at J, with 16 bases in the middle. CDR3 region: CSVGAGPVGFF. CDR3 in DNA: TGCAGCGTTGGGGCAGGTCCTGTGGGGTTCTTC.

The chain combines TRBV5-1 with TRBJ1-3; D is ambiguous. CDR3 length equals 15 residues. V was clipped by 4 bases and J by 3 bases, with 14 bases between them. The germline gives CDR1 SGHRS, CDR2 YFSETQ. In nucleotides, the CDR3 is TGCGCCAGCAGCCCCCCCTCCCTGAATGGAAACACCATATATTTT. Protein sequence: CASSPPSLNGNTIYF.

V is TRBV5-6 and J is TRBJ2-7, with D unresolved. Trimming removed 0 bases from V and 1 base from J, with 11 bases in between. This CDR3 has 15 residues. The germline V gene encodes CDR1 SGHDT and CDR2 YYEEEE. Here the CDR3 DNA reads TGTGCCAGCAGCTTGGCCCCAGGCCGGTCCTACGAGCAGTACTTC. As protein: CASSLAPGRSYEQYF.

This chain connects TRBV28 to TRBJ2-4; 7 nucleotides match TRBD2. The V segment lost 0 bases and the J segment 2 bases; nucleotides outside the gene matches: 4. CDR1 and CDR2 (germline): MDHEN, SYDVKM. There are 16 residues in the CDR3. CDR3: CASSLWQGLTKNIQYF. The CDR3 DNA reads TGTGCCAGCAGTTTATGGCAGGGACTAACCAAAAACATTCAGTACTTC.

This chain uses TRBV7-2 with TRBJ2-1; no firm D call. V shed 4 bases and J shed 7 bases, with 11 bases lying between them. The CDR3 runs 13 residues. Per germline, CDR1 SGHTA and CDR2 FQGNSA. This CDR3 is CASSSGPINEQFF. CDR3 coding DNA: TGTGCCAGCAGCTCCGGACCCATTAATGAGCAGTTCTTC.

The rearrangement joins TRBV12-5 to TRBJ1-2; 7 bases fit TRBD1. Germline trimming cut 3 bases from V and 0 bases from J; bases unmatched to any gene: 1. CDR1 is LGHNT, CDR2 FRNRAP, per germline. The CDR3 is made up of 14 amino acids. The DNA for the CDR3 is TGTGCTAGTGGTTTACAGGGGACTAACTATGGCTACACCTTC. This sequence encodes CASGLQGTNYGYTF.

The chain is built from TRBV29-1 and TRBJ2-1, with D possibly being TRBD2 (7 bases). The CDR3 consists of 18 residues. V was clipped by 1 base and J by 2 bases, with 21 bases between them. Germline values: CDR1 SQVTM, CDR2 ANQGSEA. The CDR3 protein is CSVEGLGGGPPPYNEQFF. The CDR3 DNA follows: TGCAGCGTTGAAGGGTTGGGAGGGGGACCCCCCCCCTACAATGAGCAGTTCTTC.

The chain employs TRBV5-1 and TRBJ1-1; D is unclear. V lost 4 bases to trimming and J lost 1 base, with 8 bases between them. The length of the CDR3 is 13 residues. CDR1 and CDR2 (germline): SGHRS, YFSETQ. The CDR3 DNA sequence: TGCGCCAGCAGCGCCCGTGGGAACACTGAAGCTTTCTTT. Translation: CASSARGNTEAFF. Full variable domain (outside the CDR3, taken from reference TRBV5-1 and TRBJ1-1): KAGVTQTPRYLIKTRGQQVTLSCSPISGHRSVSWYQQTPGQGLQFLFEYFSETQRNKGNFPGRFSGRQFSNSRSEMNVSTLELGDSALYLCASSARGNTEAFFGQGTRLTVV.